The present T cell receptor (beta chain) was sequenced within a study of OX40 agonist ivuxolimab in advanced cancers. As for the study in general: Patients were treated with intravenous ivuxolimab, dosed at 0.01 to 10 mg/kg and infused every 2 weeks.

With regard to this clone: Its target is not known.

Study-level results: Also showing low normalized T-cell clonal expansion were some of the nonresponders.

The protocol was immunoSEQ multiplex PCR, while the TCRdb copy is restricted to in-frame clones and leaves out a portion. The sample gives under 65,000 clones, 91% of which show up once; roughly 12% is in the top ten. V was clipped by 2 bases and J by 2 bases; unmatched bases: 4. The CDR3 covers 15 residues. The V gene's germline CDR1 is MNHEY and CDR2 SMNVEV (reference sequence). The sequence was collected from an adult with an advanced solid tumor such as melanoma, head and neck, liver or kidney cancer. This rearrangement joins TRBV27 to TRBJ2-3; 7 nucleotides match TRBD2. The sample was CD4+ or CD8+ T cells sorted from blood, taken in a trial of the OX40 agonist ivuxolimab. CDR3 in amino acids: CASSLGAGDTDTQYF. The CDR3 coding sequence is TGTGCCAGCAGTTTAGGGGCGGGAGACACAGATACGCAGTATTTT.